This is a list of T cell receptor beta chains from one sample in a study of blood T cell repertoires in COVID-19. TCRdb's table, derived via immunoSEQ multiplex PCR, lists solely in-frame clones and lacks some. The sample lists 40,000 to 55,000 clones; approximately 82% were seen once. Sequencing was done on a sample of PBMCs or T cells enriched from blood (not recorded which). These receptors originate from a woman aged 50 to 60 with acute COVID-19. CDR3s include the opening cysteine and the closing phenylalanine or tryptophan. Each record gives: CDR3 DNA, CDR3 protein, J gene, D gene, V gene, clone size. D genes are given only for firm matches. Not every row has a clone size; where given, it reads once, few, many or a size class.

TGTGCCAGCAGCCCCCGACTAGGAGAGACAGATACGCAGTATTTT,CASSPRLGETDTQYF,TRBJ2-3,NA,TRBV9,NA
TGTGCCAGCAGCAGGGCCGGGGGAAGGCTCTACGAGCAGTACTTC,CASSRAGGRLYEQYF,TRBJ2-7,NA,TRBV7-9,NA
TGTGCCAGCAGTTACGACGAGGGGGCGCTTGGCTACACCTTC,CASSYDEGALGYTF,TRBJ1-2,TRBD1,TRBV6-5,NA
TGTGCCATCGGTCACGGGGTTCTAGGGATGAACACTGAAGCTTTCTTT,CAIGHGVLGMNTEAFF,TRBJ1-1,NA,TRBV10-3,NA
TGTGCCAGCAGCCAAGGGACAGGGGGCGAGCAGTACTTC,CASSQGTGGEQYF,TRBJ2-7,TRBD1,TRBV3-1/TRBV3-2,NA
TGTGCCAGCAGCTTGATGGGGGGTCCTAACTATGGCTACACCTTC,CASSLMGGPNYGYTF,TRBJ1-2,NA,TRBV5-4,NA
TGTGCCATCAGTGGTACAGGTCACGGGGGGAATAGCAATCAGCCCCAGCATTTT,CAISGTGHGGNSNQPQHF,TRBJ1-5,NA,TRBV10-3,NA
TGTGCCAGCAGCCGGGACAGGAGTTCTGGTAATTCACCCCTCCACTTT,CASSRDRSSGNSPLHF,TRBJ1-6,TRBD1,TRBV7-9,NA
TGTGCCAGCAGCTTAGCGGAGGACCGGGCACTCCACTTT,CASSLAEDRALHF,TRBJ1-6,NA,TRBV7-6,NA
TGTGCCAGCTCACGCGGGACAGCAAGTCGAGAGCAGTACTTC,CASSRGTASREQYF,TRBJ2-7,NA,TRBV18,once
TGTGCCAGCAGCGGCCGGGACTATGAGCAGTTCTTC,CASSGRDYEQFF,TRBJ2-1,NA,TRBV9,NA
TGTGCCAGCAGCACGAACACCGGGGAGCTGTTTTTT,CASSTNTGELFF,TRBJ2-2,NA,TRBV12-3/TRBV12-4,NA
TGTGCCAGCAGCCGGGAATATGGCTACACCTTC,CASSREYGYTF,TRBJ1-2,NA,TRBV5-6,few
TGTGCCAGCAGCCGGACAGGGAACACCGGGGAGCTGTTTTTT,CASSRTGNTGELFF,TRBJ2-2,TRBD1,TRBV7-3,NA
TGTGCCAGCAGCCCCGGAGAGTCACGCTCCTACAATGAGCAGTTCTTC,CASSPGESRSYNEQFF,TRBJ2-1,NA,TRBV5-4,NA
TGTGCCATTGGACTAGCGGGGGTCCAAGAGACCCAGTACTTC,CAIGLAGVQETQYF,TRBJ2-5,TRBD2,TRBV10-3,NA